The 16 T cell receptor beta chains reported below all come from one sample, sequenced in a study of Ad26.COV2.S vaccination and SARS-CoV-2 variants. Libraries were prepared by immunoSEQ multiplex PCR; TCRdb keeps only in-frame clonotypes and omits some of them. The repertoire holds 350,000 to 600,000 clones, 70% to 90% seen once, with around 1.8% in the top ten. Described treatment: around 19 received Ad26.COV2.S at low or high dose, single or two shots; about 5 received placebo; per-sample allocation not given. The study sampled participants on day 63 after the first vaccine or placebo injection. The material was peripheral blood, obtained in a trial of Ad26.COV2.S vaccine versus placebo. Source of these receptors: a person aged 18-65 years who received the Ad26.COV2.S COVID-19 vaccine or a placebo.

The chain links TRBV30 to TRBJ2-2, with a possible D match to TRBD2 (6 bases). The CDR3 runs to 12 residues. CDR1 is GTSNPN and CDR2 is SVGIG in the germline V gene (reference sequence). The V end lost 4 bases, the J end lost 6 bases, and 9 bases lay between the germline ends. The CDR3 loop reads CAWTRGAGELFF. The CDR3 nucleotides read TGTGCCTGGACGCGCGGGGCCGGGGAGCTGTTTTTT.

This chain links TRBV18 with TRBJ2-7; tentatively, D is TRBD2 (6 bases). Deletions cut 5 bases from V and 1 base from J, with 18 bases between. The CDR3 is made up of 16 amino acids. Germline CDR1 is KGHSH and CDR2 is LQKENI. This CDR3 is CASSSGVPSASYEQYF. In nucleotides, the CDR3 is TGTGCCAGCTCATCGGGAGTCCCTAGCGCGTCCTACGAGCAGTACTTC.

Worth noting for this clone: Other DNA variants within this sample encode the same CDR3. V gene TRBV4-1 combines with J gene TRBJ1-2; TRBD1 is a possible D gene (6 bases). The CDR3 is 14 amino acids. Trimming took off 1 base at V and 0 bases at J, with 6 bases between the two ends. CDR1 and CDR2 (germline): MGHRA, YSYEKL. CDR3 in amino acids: CASSQGTANYGYTF. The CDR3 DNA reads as TGCGCCAGCAGCCAAGGGACAGCTAACTATGGCTACACCTTC.

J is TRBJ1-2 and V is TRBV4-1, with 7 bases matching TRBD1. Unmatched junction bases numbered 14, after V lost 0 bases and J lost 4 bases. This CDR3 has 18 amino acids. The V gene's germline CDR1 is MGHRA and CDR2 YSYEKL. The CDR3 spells CASSQDSTPGQTIYGYTF. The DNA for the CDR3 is TGCGCCAGCAGCCAAGACTCAACTCCGGGACAGACGATCTATGGCTACACCTTC.

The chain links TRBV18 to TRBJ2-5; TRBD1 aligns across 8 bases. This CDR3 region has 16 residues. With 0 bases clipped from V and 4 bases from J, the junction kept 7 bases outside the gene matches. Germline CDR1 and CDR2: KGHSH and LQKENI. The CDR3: CASSPPGQADGETQYF. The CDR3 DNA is TGTGCCAGCTCACCACCGGGACAGGCTGATGGAGAGACCCAGTACTTC.

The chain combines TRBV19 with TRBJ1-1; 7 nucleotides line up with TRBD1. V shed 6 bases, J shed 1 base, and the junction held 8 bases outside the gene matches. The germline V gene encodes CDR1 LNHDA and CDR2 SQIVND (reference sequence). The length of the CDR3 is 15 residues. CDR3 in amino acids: CASSKKGASNTEAFF. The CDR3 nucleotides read TGTGCCAGTAGCAAAAAGGGGGCCTCGAACACTGAAGCTTTCTTT.

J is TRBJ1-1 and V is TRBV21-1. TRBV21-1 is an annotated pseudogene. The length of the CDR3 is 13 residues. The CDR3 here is CASQISLDTEAFF. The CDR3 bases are TGTGCCAGCCAAATAAGTTTGGACACTGAAGCTTTCTTT.

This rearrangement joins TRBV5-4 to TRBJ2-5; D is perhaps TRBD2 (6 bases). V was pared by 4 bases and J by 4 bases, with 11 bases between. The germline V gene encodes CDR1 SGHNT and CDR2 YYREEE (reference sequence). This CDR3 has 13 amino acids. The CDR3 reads CASSGPGVETQYF. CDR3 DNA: TGTGCCAGCAGCGGGCCGGGGGTAGAGACCCAGTACTTC. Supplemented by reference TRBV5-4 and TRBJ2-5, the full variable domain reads ETGVTQSPTHLIKTRGQQVTLRCSSQSGHNTVSWYQQALGQGPQFIFQYYREEENGRGNFPPRFSGLQFPNYSSELNVNALELDDSALYLCASSGPGVETQYFGPGTRLLVL.

The CDR3 bases are TGTGCCAGTAGCTCGACAGGGTCCACTGAAGCTTTCTTT. Residues: CASSSTGSTEAFF. The chain recombines TRBV19 with TRBJ1-1; 7 nucleotides align to TRBD1. The J segment lost 4 bases and the V segment lost 6 bases, leaving 5 bases of the junction unmatched. The CDR3 totals 13 residues. The germline CDR1 and CDR2 sequences are LNHDA and SQIVND (reference sequence).

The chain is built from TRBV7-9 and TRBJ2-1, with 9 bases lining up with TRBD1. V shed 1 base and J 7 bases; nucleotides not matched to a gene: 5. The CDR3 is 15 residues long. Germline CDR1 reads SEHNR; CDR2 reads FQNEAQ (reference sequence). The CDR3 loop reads CASSLVGTGTNEQFF. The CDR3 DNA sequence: TGTGCCAGCAGCTTAGTTGGGACAGGGACGAATGAGCAGTTCTTC. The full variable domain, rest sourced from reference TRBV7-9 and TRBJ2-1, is DTGVSQNPRHKITKRGQNVTFRCDPISEHNRLYWYRQTLGQGPEFLTYFQNEAQLEKSRLLSDRFSAERPKGSFSTLEIQRTEQGDSAMYLCASSLVGTGTNEQFFGPGTRLTVL.

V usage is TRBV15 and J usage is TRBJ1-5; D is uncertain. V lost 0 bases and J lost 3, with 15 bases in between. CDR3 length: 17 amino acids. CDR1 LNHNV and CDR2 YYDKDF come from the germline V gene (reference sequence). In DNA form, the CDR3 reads TGTGCCACCAGCAGAGATCGATCGGCACACCACAATCAGCCCCAGCATTTT. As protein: CATSRDRSAHHNQPQHF.

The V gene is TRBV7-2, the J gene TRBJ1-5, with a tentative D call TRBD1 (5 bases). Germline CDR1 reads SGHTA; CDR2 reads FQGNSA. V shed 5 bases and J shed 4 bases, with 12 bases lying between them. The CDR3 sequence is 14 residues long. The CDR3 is CASSQRRGNQPQHF. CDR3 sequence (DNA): TGTGCCAGCAGCCAGAGGCGGGGGAATCAGCCCCAGCATTTT.

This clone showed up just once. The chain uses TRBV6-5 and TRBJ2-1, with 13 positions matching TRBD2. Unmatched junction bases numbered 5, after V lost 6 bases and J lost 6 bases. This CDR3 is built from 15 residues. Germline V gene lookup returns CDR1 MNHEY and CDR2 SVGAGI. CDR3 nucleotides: TGTGCCAGCAGGGGACTAGCGGGAAGAAGCAATGAGCAGTTCTTC. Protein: CASRGLAGRSNEQFF.

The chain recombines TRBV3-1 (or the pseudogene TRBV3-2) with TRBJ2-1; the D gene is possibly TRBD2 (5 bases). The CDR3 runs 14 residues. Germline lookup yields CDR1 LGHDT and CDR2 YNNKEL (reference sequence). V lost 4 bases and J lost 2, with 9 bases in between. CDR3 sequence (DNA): TGTGCCAGCAGCCGTTCCGGGACCTACAATGAGCAGTTCTTC. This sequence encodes CASSRSGTYNEQFF.

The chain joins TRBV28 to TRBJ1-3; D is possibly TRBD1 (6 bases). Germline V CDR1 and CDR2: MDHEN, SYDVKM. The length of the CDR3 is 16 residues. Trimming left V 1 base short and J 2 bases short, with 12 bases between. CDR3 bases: TGTGCCAGCAGTTTATTAGCCAGGGGAGCTGGAAACACCATATATTTT. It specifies CASSLLARGAGNTIYF.

The CDR3 loop reads CASRPPTGNTEAFF. CDR3 bases: TGTGCCAGCAGACCCCCGACAGGAAACACTGAAGCTTTCTTT. This chain uses TRBV28 with TRBJ1-1, with a tentative D call TRBD1 (6 bases). Germline lookup yields CDR1 MDHEN and CDR2 SYDVKM. Trimming removed 6 bases at V and 2 bases at J, with 13 bases between. The CDR3 contains 14 residues.